A single sample is the source of the 10 T cell receptor beta chains below, sequenced in a study of cytomegalovirus exposure and HLA in healthy donors. PCR primers comprised 60 Vbeta and 13 Jbeta primers. Only in-frame clones appear in the TCRdb table, and some are missing; sequencing was by immunoSEQ multiplex PCR. The data contain 100,000 to 130,000 clones, 74% of them singletons. Sequenced: PBMCs. The receptors derive from a woman aged 40 to 49 in good health and CMV-seropositive.

The chain combines TRBV7-8 with TRBJ1-2; unclear D gene. Germline V gene lookup returns CDR1 SGHVS and CDR2 FQNEAQ. V lost 2 bases and J lost 0, with 4 bases in between. CDR3 length equals 13 residues. CDR3 coding DNA: TGTGCCAGCAGCTTAAGCTCTAACTATGGCTACACCTTC. It specifies CASSLSSNYGYTF.

The sample holds one count of this clone. The chain recombines TRBV7-9 with TRBJ1-5, with D hard to call. This CDR3 is built from 13 residues. Looked up from germline, CDR1 is SEHNR and CDR2 is FQNEAQ (reference sequence). V lost 7 bases to trimming and J lost 4 bases, with 11 bases between them. DNA for the CDR3: TGTGCCAGCACGTCAGATTCAAATCAGCCCCAGCATTTT. This codes for CASTSDSNQPQHF.

This clone has a handful of counts. The chain recombines TRBV5-6 with TRBJ1-4; tentative D call: TRBD1 (6 bases). The length of the CDR3 is 15 residues. CDR1 is SGHDT, CDR2 YYEEEE, per germline. V gave up 2 bases and J gave up 3 bases, with 11 bases separating them. Here the CDR3 reads CASSLQGSANEKLFF. The CDR3 bases are TGTGCCAGCAGCTTACAGGGTTCAGCTAATGAAAAACTGTTTTTT.

This chain uses TRBV5-1 with TRBJ2-1; D call uncertain. The V and J ends lost 0 bases and 13 bases respectively, with 11 bases between them. Germline assignment: CDR1 SGHRS and CDR2 YFSETQ. This CDR3 has 12 residues. CDR3 nucleotide sequence: TGCGCCAGCAGCTTGGATTCGGCGGTCCAGTTCTTC. Translated, it gives CASSLDSAVQFF.

This chain links TRBV5-6 with TRBJ1-1, with D possibly TRBD1 on 5 matching bases. The CDR3 has 15 residues. Germline V CDR1 and CDR2: SGHDT, YYEEEE. V was pared by 0 bases and J by 1 base, with 10 bases between. The CDR3 coding sequence is TGTGCCAGCAGCTTGGGATGGGGCTCGAACACTGAAGCTTTCTTT. Its protein is CASSLGWGSNTEAFF.

This rearrangement joins TRBV7-2 to TRBJ1-5, with 8 positions matching TRBD1. V shed 2 bases, J shed 8 bases, and the junction held 11 bases outside the gene matches. The CDR3 extends over 16 amino acids. CDR1 is SGHTA, CDR2 FQGNSA, per germline. CDR3 in amino acids: CASSLHPTGQGKPQHF. The CDR3 DNA reads as TGTGCCAGCAGCTTACATCCTACTGGACAGGGCAAGCCCCAGCATTTT.

This chain uses TRBV5-1 with TRBJ2-1, with 11 positions matching TRBD2. From germline, CDR1 is SGHRS and CDR2 YFSETQ. The ends lost 5 bases at V and 6 bases at J; junction bases unmatched: 7. The CDR3 has 15 residues. CDR3: CASSLLAGGFNEQFF. The CDR3 DNA reads TGCGCCAGCAGTCTGCTAGCGGGAGGATTCAATGAGCAGTTCTTC.

This clone has just one count. This chain links TRBV4-1 with TRBJ2-1, with TRBD2 matching 10 bases. The CDR3 covers 17 residues. Trimming took 2 bases from V and 4 from J; bases not matched to a gene: 8. The germline V gene has CDR1 MGHRA and CDR2 YSYEKL. The CDR3 DNA is TGCGCCAGCAGCCAACGACCTAGCGGGGGCTTATACAATGAGCAGTTCTTC. Translated: CASSQRPSGGLYNEQFF.

Only a few counts were recorded for this clone. The chain combines TRBV6-1 with TRBJ2-7, with 11 bases aligning to TRBD2. The V gene end was trimmed by 2 bases and the J gene end by 5 bases; junction bases not matched to a gene: 5. Germline CDR1 and CDR2: MNHNS and SASEGT. The CDR3 has 15 residues. CDR3 sequence: CASSERSGGADEQYF. In DNA, the CDR3 is TGTGCCAGCAGTGAACGTAGCGGGGGGGCCGACGAGCAGTACTTC.

J is TRBJ1-1 and V is TRBV7-8, with a weak D call TRBD1 (6 bases). The CDR3 is 11 residues long. V was shortened by 5 bases and J by 11 bases, with 12 bases between the two germline ends. Germline lookup yields CDR1 SGHVS and CDR2 FQNEAQ. The CDR3 loop reads CASSQWGQAFF. CDR3 nucleotides: TGTGCCAGCAGCCAATGGGGGCAGGCTTTCTTT.